This record looks at one T cell receptor (beta chain) sequence and its context. This CDR3 contains 13 residues. Germline V CDR1 and CDR2: SEHNR, FQNEAQ (reference sequence). With 5 bases clipped from V and 3 bases from J, the junction kept 3 bases outside the gene matches. The PCR contained 60 Vbeta and 13 Jbeta primers. Profiling relied on immunoSEQ multiplex PCR, and the TCRdb table lists in-frame clones only, not all of them. The data show about 210,000 clones, 70% to 80% seen once. The record originates from a study of cytomegalovirus exposure and HLA in healthy donors. Study summary: The study placed 70% to 90% of its approximately 400 genotyped donors in the Caucasian-associated ancestry cluster.

This TCR came from a woman aged 30 to 39 in good health and CMV-seropositive. The V call is TRBV7-9, the J call TRBJ2-5; TRBD1 matches at 7 bases. The material sequenced was PBMCs. This chain's CDR3 is CASSDGQEETQYF. CDR3 nucleotides: TGTGCCAGCAGCGACGGACAGGAAGAGACCCAGTACTTC.